These 26 T cell receptor beta chains share one sample of origin, sequenced in a study of blood T cell repertoires in COVID-19. The method was immunoSEQ multiplex PCR; TCRdb's version includes in-frame clones alone and lacks a portion of them. The data show roughly 250,000 clones, about four fifths seen once. Material: PBMCs or T cells enriched from blood (not recorded which). These receptors were obtained from a middle-aged woman who had been exposed to COVID-19.

This clone was seen just once. V usage is TRBV5-6 and J usage is TRBJ2-7; D is perhaps TRBD1 (5 bases). The germline V gene encodes CDR1 SGHDT and CDR2 YYEEEE. V was clipped by 2 bases and J by 6 bases, with 18 bases between them. This CDR3 region has 15 residues. The CDR3 DNA reads as TGTGCCAGCAGCTTTTTGGGGCCCCGAACTGGCGAGCAGTACTTC. As protein: CASSFLGPRTGEQYF. Supplemented by reference TRBV5-6 and TRBJ2-7, the full variable domain reads DAGVTQSPTHLIKTRGQQVTLRCSPKSGHDTVSWYQQALGQGPQFIFQYYEEEERQRGNFPDRFSGHQFPNYSSELNVNALLLGDSALYLCASSFLGPRTGEQYFGPGTRLTVT.

V and J are TRBV7-6 and TRBJ1-2, with a tentative D call TRBD1 (5 bases). Trimming removed 5 bases at V and 0 bases at J, with 13 bases between. This CDR3 region has 15 residues. Germline loops: CDR1 SGHVS, CDR2 FNYEAQ. The CDR3 sequence is CASSPFGGANYGYTF. The CDR3 DNA is TGTGCCAGCAGCCCTTTTGGGGGGGCTAACTATGGCTACACCTTC.

The sample holds one count of this clone. The V call is TRBV7-2, the J call TRBJ2-3, with TRBD2 matching over 11 bases. Germline-derived CDR1 and CDR2 are SGHTA and FQGNSA. The CDR3 runs to 17 residues. The V segment lost 1 base and the J segment 3 bases; nucleotides outside the gene matches: 6. The CDR3 DNA sequence: TGTGCCAGCAGCTTAGTTATAGCGGGGGGGGCGACAGATACGCAGTATTTT. Its translation: CASSLVIAGGATDTQYF. Full variable domain (rest looked up from reference TRBV7-2 and TRBJ2-3): GAGVSQSPSNKVTEKGKDVELRCDPISGHTALYWYRQSLGQGLEFLIYFQGNSAPDKSGLPSDRFSAERTGGSVSTLTIQRTQQEDSAVYLCASSLVIAGGATDTQYFGPGTRLTVL.

The chain recombines TRBV30 with TRBJ1-3; the D is unclear. The CDR3 is 14 residues long. The V end was cut by 3 bases, the J end by 0 bases, with 9 bases between. CDR1 and CDR2 from the germline V gene are GTSNPN and SVGIG (reference sequence). The DNA of the CDR3 is TGTGCCTGGAGCCCCGGGTACTCTGGAAACACCATATATTTT. The encoded protein is CAWSPGYSGNTIYF. The full variable domain, in which reference TRBV30 and TRBJ1-3 provide the parts outside the CDR3, is SQTIHQWPATLVQPVGSPLSLECTVEGTSNPNLYWYRQAAGRGLQLLFYSVGIGQISSEVPQNLSASRPQDRQFILSSKKLLLSDSGFYLCAWSPGYSGNTIYFGEGSWLTVV.

DNA for the CDR3: TGTGCCAGCAGCTTAATCGCAGGGAACACCATATATTTT. Protein: CASSLIAGNTIYF. The gene calls are TRBV7-3 and TRBJ1-3, with D possibly being TRBD1 (5 bases). The V gene's germline CDR1 is SGHTA and CDR2 FQGTGA. V lost 1 base to trimming and J lost 7 bases, with 8 bases between them. The CDR3 runs to 13 residues.

This sequence joins TRBV12-5 and TRBJ2-1; TRBD2 might be the D (6 bases). Trimming shortened V by 1 base and J by 8 bases, and 15 bases separated the two germline ends. The germline V gene encodes CDR1 LGHNT and CDR2 FRNRAP. The CDR3 sequence is 15 residues long. The CDR3 nucleotides are TGTGCTAGTGGTTTGGGACTCCCGGGGGTCGATGAGCAGTTCTTC. Protein product: CASGLGLPGVDEQFF.

The chain joins TRBV6-5 to TRBJ1-1; TRBD1 aligns across 10 bases. Trimming took 6 bases from V and 5 from J; bases not matched to a gene: 3. The CDR3 is made up of 13 amino acids. Looked up from germline, CDR1 is MNHEY and CDR2 is SVGAGI. The CDR3 protein is CASRTGGSTEAFF. CDR3 sequence (DNA): TGTGCCAGCAGGACAGGGGGCTCAACTGAAGCTTTCTTT.

The gene calls are TRBV28 and TRBJ1-5; D not certain. V lost 5 bases and J 5 bases, leaving 13 bases between the germline ends. The CDR3 consists of 14 residues. Germline CDR1 MDHEN, CDR2 SYDVKM. The CDR3 DNA reads TGTGCCAGCAGTGAGGGCAGCCTACATCAGCCCCAGCATTTT. It encodes CASSEGSLHQPQHF.

The chain carries TRBV3-1 (or the pseudogene TRBV3-2) and TRBJ2-5, with TRBD2 matching 10 bases. This CDR3 has 16 amino acids. The germline CDR1 and CDR2 sequences are LGHDT and YNNKEL (reference sequence). V shed 6 bases, J shed 4 bases, and the junction held 11 bases outside the gene matches. The CDR3 is CASSHYLAGGPETQYF. CDR3 nucleotides: TGTGCCAGCAGTCACTACTTAGCGGGGGGCCCAGAGACCCAGTACTTC.

The J gene is TRBJ2-3, the V gene TRBV11-2; 11 bases align to TRBD1. With 5 bases clipped from V and 5 bases from J, the junction kept 9 bases outside the gene matches. Germline CDR1 and CDR2: SGHAT and FQNNGV. CDR3 size: 16 residues. CDR3 amino acids: CASSGWTGGEGDTQYF. CDR3 DNA sequence: TGTGCCAGCAGCGGATGGACAGGGGGCGAAGGAGATACGCAGTATTTT.

V is TRBV29-1 and J is TRBJ1-1, with D maybe TRBD1 (5 bases). Trimming shortened V by 8 bases and J by 0 bases, and 16 bases separated the two germline ends. The CDR3 is 14 amino acids. Germline assignment: CDR1 SQVTM and CDR2 ANQGSEA. DNA of the CDR3: TGCAGCACCACAGGACCCTCAGTGAACACTGAAGCTTTCTTT. Translated, it gives CSTTGPSVNTEAFF.

The chain has TRBV1 and TRBJ2-1; the tabulated D call, TRBD2, remains unverified against the DNA. TRBV1 is annotated as a pseudogene. This CDR3 is 16 amino acids long. The CDR3 bases are TGCACCAGCAGCCAAGATAGGGGGGGGGCCTACAATGAGCAGTTCTTC. It encodes CTSSQDRGGAYNEQFF.

Notes on this clone: The same CDR3 can be traced to other DNA sequences in this sample. The chain joins TRBV2 to TRBJ1-2, with 8 nucleotides matching TRBD1. Germline assignment: CDR1 SNHLY and CDR2 FYNNEI. V dropped 6 bases and J dropped 1; count of bases not matched to a gene: 4. The CDR3 spans 14 residues. In nucleotides, the CDR3 is TGTGCCAGCAGCCAAGGACAGGGTAACTATGGCTACACCTTC. It translates to CASSQGQGNYGYTF.

This chain joins TRBV7-2 and TRBJ1-3; D unresolved. The germline V gene has CDR1 SGHTA and CDR2 FQGNSA. V dropped 2 bases and J dropped 4 bases, with 12 bases sitting between them. The CDR3 is made up of 15 amino acids. This chain's CDR3 is CASSLTYEWGNTIYF. CDR3 DNA: TGTGCCAGCAGCTTAACGTATGAGTGGGGAAACACCATATATTTT.

The rearrangement links TRBV6-5 to TRBJ2-7; 9 positions agree with TRBD1. In germline, CDR1 is MNHEY, CDR2 SVGAGI. V gave up 7 bases and J gave up 1 base; unmatched junction bases: 5. This CDR3 is built from 14 residues. The CDR3 region has the DNA TGTGCCAGCATACTGACAGGGGGGTCCTACGAGCAGTACTTC. Translating gives CASILTGGSYEQYF.

This chain uses TRBV7-9 with TRBJ2-1, with 10 positions matching TRBD2. CDR1 and CDR2 (germline): SEHNR, FQNEAQ (reference sequence). This CDR3 contains 15 residues. J gave up 7 bases and V 5 bases, and 8 bases lay outside the gene matches. CDR3 residues: CASSLSGGARNEQFF. The CDR3 bases are TGTGCCAGCAGCCTGAGCGGGGGGGCAAGGAATGAGCAGTTCTTC.

This chain links TRBV9 with TRBJ2-7; possibly TRBD2 for D (6 bases). This CDR3 is 15 amino acids long. Germline V CDR1 and CDR2: SGDLS, YYNGEE. Trimming pared 0 bases from V and 3 bases from J, leaving 13 bases between. This chain's CDR3 is CASSVEGTGIYEQYF. CDR3 DNA: TGTGCCAGCAGCGTAGAGGGGACTGGGATCTACGAGCAGTACTTC.

The chain carries TRBV28 and TRBJ1-1; a possible D gene is TRBD1 (5 bases). With 8 bases removed from V and 1 base from J, the gap between germline ends came to 8 bases. Germline V gene sequence: CDR1 MDHEN, CDR2 SYDVKM. There are 12 residues in the CDR3. The DNA for the CDR3 is TGTGCCAGCTCAACAGGGAACACTGAAGCTTTCTTT. Protein sequence: CASSTGNTEAFF.

This clone occurred a few times. The chain carries TRBV19 and TRBJ1-5; D might be TRBD1 (6 bases). CDR1 and CDR2 from the germline V gene are LNHDA and SQIVND (reference sequence). The V end lost 7 bases, the J end lost 7 bases, and 23 bases lay between the germline ends. This CDR3 has 16 residues. CDR3 region: CASTPMTGGEGQPQHF. CDR3 nucleotide sequence: TGTGCCAGTACCCCGATGACGGGGGGCGAGGGACAGCCCCAGCATTTT.

On this clone itself: The same CDR3 arises from other DNA sequences in this sample as well. The genes are TRBV18 and TRBJ1-1; D call uncertain. Germline values: CDR1 KGHSH, CDR2 LQKENI. Trimming stripped 4 bases from V and 0 bases from J, with 6 bases between. This CDR3 region has 13 residues. The CDR3 nucleotides are TGTGCCAGCTCACTCTCTATGAACACTGAAGCTTTCTTT. Translation: CASSLSMNTEAFF.

The chain joins TRBV9 to TRBJ2-3, with 8 bases aligning to TRBD2. V lost 3 bases and J lost 2; bases outside the gene matches: 8. Per germline, CDR1 SGDLS and CDR2 YYNGEE. This CDR3 has 16 residues. The CDR3 reads CASSEGVAGLTDTQYF. In DNA, the CDR3 is TGTGCCAGCAGCGAGGGGGTAGCGGGGCTCACAGATACGCAGTATTTT.

The chain couples TRBV29-1 to TRBJ2-3; D is possibly TRBD2 (6 bases). This CDR3 spans 13 amino acids. Germline loops: CDR1 SQVTM, CDR2 ANQGSEA. Trimming cost V 5 bases and J 0 bases, with 9 bases left between them. CDR3 coding DNA: TGCAGCGTTCGTGGGGGGAGCACAGATACGCAGTATTTT. It codes for CSVRGGSTDTQYF.

For the CDR3, the DNA is TGTGCCACCAGCAGCGCCCTAGCGGGGGGTCAAGAGACCCAGTACTTC. Translated: CATSSALAGGQETQYF. The rearrangement uses TRBV15 and TRBJ2-5; 11 positions match TRBD2. In germline, CDR1 is LNHNV, CDR2 YYDKDF (reference sequence). Losses at the gene ends were 3 bases for V and 2 bases for J; bases not matched to a gene: 5. The CDR3 extends over 16 amino acids.

This clone appeared a few times. CDR3 loop: CASSLAGATEAFF. CDR3 nucleotide sequence: TGTGCCAGCAGCTTAGCAGGGGCCACTGAAGCTTTCTTT. The chain links TRBV7-9 to TRBJ1-1; D is possibly TRBD1 (5 bases). This CDR3 comprises 13 residues. V was shortened by 0 bases and J by 4 bases, with 6 bases between the two germline ends. Germline V lookup: CDR1 SEHNR, CDR2 FQNEAQ (reference sequence).

The J gene is TRBJ1-5, the V gene TRBV19; perhaps TRBD1 as D (5 bases). The CDR3 spans 13 residues. Germline assignment: CDR1 LNHDA and CDR2 SQIVND (reference sequence). Trimming removed 6 bases at V and 7 bases at J, with 13 bases between. CDR3 residues: CASSQGGGQPQHF. The CDR3 DNA reads as TGTGCCAGTAGCCAGGGAGGAGGACAGCCCCAGCATTTT.

The chain links TRBV28 to TRBJ2-7; D remains unclear. The V and J ends lost 5 bases and 3 bases respectively, with 11 bases between them. In germline, CDR1 is MDHEN, CDR2 SYDVKM. This CDR3 has 13 residues. In DNA form, the CDR3 reads TGTGCCAGCAGTCCCGGGTTAGGCTACGAGCAGTACTTC. Translation: CASSPGLGYEQYF. Full variable domain (remainder filled in from reference TRBV28 and TRBJ2-7): DVKVTQSSRYLVKRTGEKVFLECVQDMDHENMFWYRQDPGLGLRLIYFSYDVKMKEKGDIPEGYSVSREKKERFSLILESASTNQTSMYLCASSPGLGYEQYFGPGTRLTVT.